The 25 T cell receptor beta chains below all came from one sample that was sequenced in a study of T-cell reconstitution after alpha-beta-depleted transplantation in children. TCRbeta library construction was performed incorporating unique molecular identifiers. TCRdb called the PCR reads again in MiXCR, with one record for every CDR3 protein. The table lists more than 250,000 distinct CDR3 sequences, nearly 10% of them singletons, with around 9.1% in the top ten. Sample: PBMCs from the stem cell graft donor, taken from the stem cell graft. The receptors come from a human donor who donated a stem cell graft to a child with SCID.

The J gene is TRBJ1-5, the V gene TRBV7-2; perhaps TRBD1 as D (5 bases). Looked up from germline, CDR1 is SGHTA and CDR2 is FQGNSA. V lost 0 bases, J lost 4 bases, and 10 bases lay in between. This CDR3 is built from 15 residues. The DNA for the CDR3 is TGTGCCAGCAGCTTAGCGGGCAGGGTAAATCAGCCCCAGCATTTT. This translates into CASSLAGRVNQPQHF.

This clonotype appeared a few times. The rearrangement uses TRBV12-3 or TRBV12-4 and TRBJ2-2; D might be TRBD1 (6 bases). The CDR3 loop spans 13 amino acids. CDR3 sequence reads: CAEGTPNTGELFF. The CDR3 region has the DNA TGTGCAGAGGGGACACCGAACACCGGGGAGCTGTTTTTT.

This clonotype was observed a few times. V usage is TRBV9 and J usage is TRBJ2-2; TRBD2 agrees at 10 bases. Looked up from germline, CDR1 is SGDLS and CDR2 is YYNGEE. The CDR3 is made up of 15 amino acids. The V segment lost 2 bases and the J segment 3 bases; nucleotides outside the gene matches: 1. CDR3 in DNA: TGTGCCAGCAGCGTGCTAGCGGGGGACACCGGGGAGCTGTTTTTT. This gives the protein CASSVLAGDTGELFF.

This clonotype was counted between two and nine times. The chain has TRBV20-1 and TRBJ2-3; 8 bases match TRBD2. Germline lookup yields CDR1 DFQATT and CDR2 SNEGSKA (reference sequence). This CDR3 is 16 amino acids long. V was clipped by 4 bases and J by 2 bases; unmatched bases: 11. CDR3 amino acids: CSANPPSGGHTDTQYF. The CDR3 DNA reads TGCAGTGCTAACCCCCCGAGCGGGGGCCACACAGATACGCAGTATTTT.

This clonotype turned up a few times. The chain is built from TRBV18 and TRBJ2-1; 7 bases are shared with TRBD1. CDR1 and CDR2 from the germline V gene are KGHSH and LQKENI. The V gene end was trimmed by 7 bases and the J gene end by 5 bases; junction bases not matched to a gene: 11. The CDR3 consists of 15 residues. The CDR3, as DNA: TGTGCCAGCTTAGAACAGGGGAGTAGGGACAATGAGCAGTTCTTC. It is translated as CASLEQGSRDNEQFF.

The rearrangement links TRBV5-1 to TRBJ2-2; possibly TRBD1 for D (6 bases). This CDR3 spans 16 amino acids. The V end lost 3 bases, the J end lost 1 base, and 13 bases lay between the germline ends. Germline V gene sequence: CDR1 SGHRS, CDR2 YFSETQ. CDR3 nucleotides: TGCGCCAGCAGCTCTGGACAGTTCCTGAACACCGGGGAGCTGTTTTTT. Translating it yields CASSSGQFLNTGELFF.

This clonotype was recorded at least ten times. This sequence joins TRBV12-3 or TRBV12-4 and TRBJ1-2; D is possibly TRBD1 (6 bases). With 8 bases removed from V and 7 bases from J, the gap between germline ends came to 14 bases. The CDR3 is 12 residues long. The CDR3 DNA reads as TGTGCCAGCGCCTTAGGGGGGGGTGGCTACACCTTC. This sequence encodes CASALGGGGYTF.

The table lists this clonotype with many counts. This chain joins TRBV6-1 and TRBJ2-2; D remains unclear. This CDR3 is 14 amino acids long. The germline V gene has CDR1 MNHNS and CDR2 SASEGT. Trimming shortened V by 4 bases and J by 5 bases, and 11 bases separated the two germline ends. This CDR3 reads CASSAVKTTGELFF. The CDR3 DNA is TGTGCCAGCAGTGCAGTAAAGACGACCGGGGAGCTGTTTTTT.

The gene calls are TRBV7-9 and TRBJ2-7, with 14 bases lining up with TRBD2. CDR1 and CDR2 from the germline V gene are SEHNR and FQNEAQ (reference sequence). V shed 8 bases and J 6 bases; nucleotides not matched to a gene: 3. CDR3 size: 13 residues. CDR3 coding DNA: TGTGCCAGCGGACTAGCGGGGGGTGGCGAGCAGTACTTC. It is translated as CASGLAGGGEQYF.

This clonotype was observed a few times. The chain has TRBV28 and TRBJ2-1; D remains ambiguous. Germline loops: CDR1 MDHEN, CDR2 SYDVKM. The germline V and J ends were trimmed by 4 bases and 0 bases, with 10 bases remaining between them. This CDR3 has 15 residues. CDR3 in DNA: TGTGCCAGCAGTTCTCACACGAGCTCCTACAATGAGCAGTTCTTC. Translated, it gives CASSSHTSSYNEQFF.

Ten or more counts support this clonotype. V and J are TRBV29-1 and TRBJ2-7; D perhaps matches TRBD2 (5 bases). The germline gives CDR1 SQVTM, CDR2 ANQGSEA. This CDR3 comprises 12 residues. Trimming cost V 7 bases and J 1 base, with 11 bases left between them. This CDR3 reads CSGTRGSYEQYF. CDR3 in DNA: TGCAGCGGCACTAGAGGGTCCTACGAGCAGTACTTC.

The table lists this clonotype with a few counts. One junction end disagrees with the germline gene, perhaps due to a read error. The rearrangement links TRBV5-1 to TRBJ2-5, with 9 bases aligning to TRBD1. The CDR3 extends over 15 amino acids. Germline V gene lookup returns CDR1 SGHRS and CDR2 YFSETQ. This CDR3 reads CASSDGTGRKEPQYF. The CDR3 bases are TGCGCCAGCAGCGACGGGACAGGGCGGAAAGAGCCCCAGTACTTC.

This clonotype was recorded at least ten times. The V call is TRBV3-1, the J call TRBJ2-3, with unresolved D. The V gene's germline CDR1 is LGHDT and CDR2 YNNKEL (reference sequence). Trimming left V 4 bases short and J 2 bases short, with 4 bases between. The CDR3 has 12 residues. CDR3 residues: CASSRTTDTQYF. As DNA, the CDR3 is TGTGCCAGCAGCCGAACCACAGATACGCAGTATTTT.

This clonotype was detected only a few times. The chain links TRBV20-1 to TRBJ2-5; 10 bases are a match to TRBD2. The CDR3 loop spans 14 amino acids. Germline V gene data show CDR1 as DFQATT and CDR2 as SNEGSKA (reference sequence). Unmatched junction bases numbered 2, after V lost 3 bases and J lost 1 base. CDR3 sequence: CSASSGGTQETQYF. The CDR3 bases are TGCAGTGCTAGTAGCGGGGGGACCCAAGAGACCCAGTACTTC.

At least ten counts were recorded for this clonotype. The chain carries TRBV20-1 and TRBJ1-2, with D unresolved. This CDR3 is 13 amino acids long. The germline CDR1 and CDR2 sequences are DFQATT and SNEGSKA (reference sequence). Trimming removed 2 bases at V and 4 bases at J, with 11 bases between. This CDR3 reads CSARMGNLYGYTF. The CDR3, as DNA: TGCAGTGCTAGAATGGGGAACCTCTATGGCTACACCTTC.

This clonotype was counted at least ten times. An end of the junction does not agree with germline; a read error may underlie this. This chain links TRBV7-7 with TRBJ2-5; D possibly corresponds to TRBD1 (5 bases). The CDR3 length is 13 residues. Per germline, CDR1 SSHAT and CDR2 FNYEAQ (reference sequence). CDR3 loop: CASSLWQGETQYF. The CDR3 nucleotides are TGTGCTAGCAGCTTGTGGCAGGGAGAGACCCAGTACTTC.

This clonotype appeared a few times. The rearrangement joins TRBV5-1 to TRBJ1-1; D gene uncertain. This CDR3 is 15 amino acids long. CDR1 is SGHRS and CDR2 is YFSETQ in the germline V gene. Trimming took 4 bases from V and 3 from J, leaving 16 bases between them. CDR3 nucleotide sequence: TGCGCCAGCAGCCCGGACGGGCTTGGGGACACTGAAGCTTTCTTT. It encodes CASSPDGLGDTEAFF.

A few counts support this clonotype. This chain joins TRBV5-4 and TRBJ2-7; the D is unclear. In germline, CDR1 is SGHNT, CDR2 YYREEE (reference sequence). Trimming removed 6 bases at V and 6 bases at J, with 16 bases between. CDR3 length equals 13 residues. CDR3 loop: CASTAPTNGEQYF. The CDR3 region has the DNA TGTGCCAGCACCGCTCCGACAAACGGCGAGCAGTACTTC.

This clonotype was observed at least ten times. This chain uses TRBV20-1 with TRBJ1-5; D possibly corresponds to TRBD1 (6 bases). The germline CDR1 and CDR2 sequences are DFQATT and SNEGSKA (reference sequence). The V end lost 7 bases, the J end lost 0 bases, and 16 bases lay between the germline ends. This CDR3 is 15 amino acids long. CDR3 amino acids: CSVALQGYSNQPQHF. CDR3 DNA sequence: TGCAGTGTCGCATTACAGGGATATAGCAATCAGCCCCAGCATTTT.

V usage is TRBV7-2 and J usage is TRBJ1-4; D might be TRBD1 (6 bases). From germline, CDR1 is SGHTA and CDR2 FQGNSA. The CDR3 has 15 amino acids. The V end lost 2 bases, the J end lost 2 bases, and 9 bases lay between the germline ends. The CDR3 nucleotides read TGTGCCAGCAGCTTACACAGGGCGACTAATGAAAAACTGTTTTTT. It is translated as CASSLHRATNEKLFF.

The chain couples TRBV12-3 or TRBV12-4 to TRBJ2-2; 7 bases map to TRBD1. CDR3 length: 16 amino acids. V gave up 3 bases and J gave up 0 bases; unmatched junction bases: 4. CDR3 in amino acids: CASSLTGPPNTGELFF. CDR3 bases: TGTGCCAGCAGTTTGACAGGGCCTCCGAACACCGGGGAGCTGTTTTTT.

V usage is TRBV6-1 and J usage is TRBJ2-1; D perhaps matches TRBD1 (5 bases). V shed 6 bases and J shed 7 bases, with 16 bases lying between them. The germline V gene has CDR1 MNHNS and CDR2 SASEGT. CDR3 length: 14 amino acids. CDR3 nucleotides: TGTGCCAGCAGGATCACGACAGTAGAGAATGAGCAGTTCTTC. Its protein product is CASRITTVENEQFF.

This clonotype was seen many times. V usage is TRBV12-3 or TRBV12-4 and J usage is TRBJ1-3; 8 bases are a match to TRBD1. The CDR3 is 14 residues long. The V segment lost 6 bases and the J segment 3 bases; nucleotides outside the gene matches: 4. This chain's CDR3 is CASSLRGHGNTIYF. The CDR3 nucleotides are TGTGCCAGCAGCCTCAGGGGGCATGGAAACACCATATATTTT.

This clonotype was recorded a few times. The rearrangement links TRBV6-1 to TRBJ1-2; D uncertain. The length of the CDR3 is 13 residues. V lost 2 bases and J lost 1, with 5 bases in between. Germline V lookup: CDR1 MNHNS, CDR2 SASEGT. Written as DNA, the CDR3 is TGTGCCAGCAGTGAAACAGATAACTATGGCTACACCTTC. It encodes CASSETDNYGYTF.

This clonotype was picked up a small number of times. The CDR3 region has the DNA TGCGCCAGCAGCCCAGGGGATTACACTGAAGCTTTCTTT. Its translation is CASSPGDYTEAFF. The rearrangement joins TRBV5-1 to TRBJ1-1, with a weak D call TRBD1 (6 bases). This CDR3 is built from 13 residues. The V end lost 4 bases, the J end lost 3 bases, and 10 bases lay between the germline ends. CDR1 SGHRS and CDR2 YFSETQ come from the germline V gene.